This entry lists 3 T cell receptor beta chains sequenced from one sample in a study of shared clonotypes between healthy human individuals. Assay used: immunoSEQ multiplex PCR; TCRdb lists only in-frame clones, some missing. The sample carries 1,500,000 or so clones, approximately 98.5% recorded once. Sequenced material: naive CD4+ T cells sorted from blood. Subset: CD45RA+ positively selected. The receptors stem from a man aged 25-45 years in good health.

As to this clone: This CDR3 is also generated by other DNA sequences in the sample. The DNA of the CDR3 is TGTGCCAGCAGCTCGACTAGCGGGTCCTACGAGCAGTACTTC. It yields the protein CASSSTSGSYEQYF. The rearrangement joins TRBV5-5 to TRBJ2-7, with 10 bases lining up with TRBD2. Looked up from germline, CDR1 is SGHKS and CDR2 is YYEKEE (reference sequence). CDR3 length: 14 residues. V shed 3 bases, J shed 1 base, and the junction held 1 base outside the gene matches.

The chain carries TRBV6-4 and TRBJ2-3, with 12 bases aligning to TRBD2. CDR3 length: 20 residues. J gave up 3 bases and V 3 bases, and 16 bases lay outside the gene matches. The germline V gene encodes CDR1 MRHNA and CDR2 SNTAGT. The CDR3 bases are TGTGCCAGCAGTGAATTCGCGACTAGCGGGAGCTGGTTAGGTACAGATACGCAGTATTTT. Amino acid sequence: CASSEFATSGSWLGTDTQYF.

This clone was seen once. The chain links TRBV20-1 to TRBJ2-7, with D unclear. Germline-derived CDR1 and CDR2 are DFQATT and SNEGSKA (reference sequence). This CDR3 is built from 11 residues. Trimming took 7 bases from V and 3 from J, leaving 10 bases between them. CDR3 nucleotide sequence: TGCAGTGAGGGTAATTACTACGAGCAGTACTTC. Translating gives CSEGNYYEQYF.